The present TCR beta chain was sequenced within a study of cytomegalovirus exposure and HLA in healthy donors (dated by TCRdb to about 2017). Regarding the complete study: An earlier analysis of roughly 570 of the donors reported approximately 280 Gb of sequence data and 95 million to 140 million unique TCR beta sequences obtained from some 200 million T cells. All discovery cohort repertoires had been generated on a single sequencing platform. The study aimed to test whether cataloging public T cell receptors could reveal signatures of past pathogen exposure. Several DR-DQ haplotypes were handled as single units for association and clustering, since linkage in the cohort was strong. In a later genetic analysis, genome-wide SNP genotypes for about three fifths of the roughly 670 donors were used, and that subset was treated as a discovery cohort. To predict cytomegalovirus infection status, the study combined high-throughput TCR immunosequencing, statistical association of individual TCRs with disease status, and machine learning. Class I and class II HLA loci were covered by the typing at four-digit resolution. On average, roughly 200,000 unique TCR beta nucleotide sequences were sequenced per donor among some 420 genotyped donors of the cohort, with 15% to 20% of those sequences being non-productive. Besides the first cohort of approximately 710 subjects, a separate validation cohort made up of about 120 different subjects was used. A later analysis re-examined previously published TCR beta repertoires from hundreds of donors and added high-resolution HLA genotyping to investigate patterns of TCR occurrence. In the later analysis, no new phenotypic data were used to find candidate immune exposures; instead, reliance was placed on TCR beta sequences and their occurrence across donors. Donor age, sex, ethnicity and CMV serostatus were compiled together with the repertoire data. Using immunosequencing, the study profiled T cell repertoires from fewer than 700 subjects and related those repertoires to cytomegalovirus serostatus. Of the approximately 400 genotyped donors, about 84% fell in the genetic ancestry cluster associated with self-reported Caucasian donors. Around 320 gigabases of sequencing data and approximately 80 million unique TCR sequences were included in an early release covering around 600 HLA-typed donors. An earlier analysis of 587 of the donors used high-throughput TCR beta sequencing to judge whether each TCR beta V gene segment behaved as functional or pseudogenic. Typing coverage varied by locus: roughly 629-640 donors for A, B, C, DRB1 and DQB1; approximately 500 for DQA1; more than 600 for DPA1; approximately 470 for DPB1.

What the work shows at the level of the full study, not this receptor alone: According to the authors, the approach could potentially be generalized to other disease states and immunological phenotypes. Some IMGT-functional V segments, including TRBV6-2 and TRBV6-3, could not be distinguished by the 87-base-pair reads and were therefore excluded. In this cohort, only TCR beta chains were sequenced, and detectable features were limited by the absence of alpha or paired-chain data. A further reported finding was that TCR beta sequences accurately predicted the HLA-A and HLA-B alleles for most subjects in the first cohort. Because counts were too low, roughly 18 rarely observed V segments, including chromosome 9 orphons, were left out of the earlier analysis of 500 to 650 of the donors. Three of the identified cytomegalovirus-associated TCR beta chains were confirmed in vitro to be specific for cytomegalovirus antigens. Presence/absence analyses assumed roughly uniform sequencing depth across donors, an assumption that may not hold. According to a later analysis, TCR association rates differed among HLA loci, with DRB1 alleles showing the most associated TCRs and HLA-C alleles showing the fewest. In an earlier analysis of some 500 of the donors, most TCR beta V segments appeared in productive rearrangements about 87% or about 30% of the time, broadly matching IMGT annotations. A later analysis found that HLA-associated TCR beta chains were more clonally expanded and had lower generation probabilities than equally common non-associated chains. In a later analysis, 16,951 TCR beta sequences were associated with specific HLA alleles at a false discovery rate of 0.05. In a later analysis, several top co-occurrence clusters were reported to appear linked to parvovirus B19, influenza, CMV and Epstein-Barr virus. The classifier was reported to diagnose cytomegalovirus status with high specificity and sensitivity in both the original and validation cohorts. A total of roughly 160 TCR beta chains were listed by the study as associated with cytomegalovirus. The only immune exposure information available for the cohort was CMV serostatus. Across donors, most TCR sequences were observed very rarely, whereas some public TCRs were present in many individuals. Strong co-occurrence of HLA alleles, especially DR and DQ, made assigning TCR associations to individual alleles difficult. A later genetic analysis reported fewer N-insertions in productive TCRs among donors in an Asian-associated ancestry cluster than the approximately 670-donor mean. Because some donors lacked HLA typing at each locus, the association tests relied only on the typed subset. A cluster of highly shared sequence variants was judged likely to represent a technical artifact of the sequencing pipeline. According to a later analysis, most CMV-associated TCR beta chains appeared to be HLA-restricted, and the HLA associations seemed to be driven largely by CMV exposure. A later genetic analysis associated a missense DCLRE1C variant with V-gene and J-gene trimming of TCR beta chains, and an independent cohort replicated the association. Linkage disequilibrium might explain the correlated functional status among segregating V segments, but an unknown experimental factor could not be ruled out.

Relative to germline, V is missing 5 bases and J is missing 8 bases, with 21 bases of the junction outside any gene match. CDR3 length: 18 amino acids, cysteine to phenylalanine. CDR3 DNA only is kept here, 54 bases in frame from base 1. Per the germline V gene, LGHNT is the CDR1 and FRNRAP is the CDR2. In total, 500 to 700 healthy bone marrow donors made up the cohort. At the time of sampling, all cohort members were nominally healthy, though unrecorded immune exposures were likely present. The donor tested CMV seropositive, placing the donor among the 290 or so seropositive members of the cohort. A peripheral blood sample was provided by each donor, and peripheral blood mononuclear cells were used for TCR beta sequencing. The Qiagen DNeasy Blood Extraction Kit was used to extract genomic DNA from the blood cell samples. Comments on this clone: Its recognized antigen is unknown. No base quality values were provided; no much bigger clone lies one nucleotide off.

The method was the immunoSEQ multiplex PCR assay. For the multiplex PCR, a mixture combining 60 forward primers for TCR Vbeta segments and 13 reverse primers for TCR Jbeta segments was used. The CDR3 region of rearranged TCR beta genes was amplified from genomic DNA by a multiplex PCR assay. The Illumina HiSeq System was used to sequence the amplified TCR beta libraries as 87-base-pair reads. Regarding the original processing steps: A later analysis counted about 80 million unique TCR beta chains across the 690 or so repertoires, and some 11 million of these chains were shared by at least two donors. Raw reads were error-corrected and collapsed into unique sequences by a nearest-neighbor algorithm in which closely related sequences were merged to remove PCR and sequencing errors. V, D and J gene segments were assigned by aligning CDR3 sequences to IMGT reference sequences. Each retained sequence needed at least a six-nucleotide match to both a V gene segment and a J gene segment. A rearrangement counted as productive if the CDR3 had no stop codons and remained in frame with V and J, and every other rearrangement counted as non-productive. CDR3 was defined by IMGT convention, running from the second conserved V-encoded cysteine to the conserved J-encoded phenylalanine. The earlier analysis of about 560 of the donors excluded any sequence lacking an unambiguous match to a single V gene segment. In an earlier analysis of around 590 of the donors, a V segment was called functional when productive rearrangements were above 56.7%, and segregating when the standard deviation between donors exceeded 5%. A statistical classification framework was developed to diagnose cytomegalovirus status using the catalog of TCR beta chain sequences. In a later analysis, TCR nucleotide sequences were compared against IMGT/GENE-DB human TR gene sequences so that V and J genes could be assigned. The TCRdist pipeline was used in a later analysis to assign CDR3 sequences and most-parsimonious VDJ recombination scenarios. A later analysis defined each TCR beta chain by its CDR3 amino acid sequence plus V-gene family, and excluded reads lacking a unique V-gene family. To address suspected cross-contamination and a sequencing artifact, a later analysis removed 592 highly shared, low-generation-probability nucleotide sequences. For each public chain, a later analysis derived a clonal expansion index from normalized ranks of inferred template counts within each repertoire. Generation probabilities in a later analysis came from a VDJ recombination model fitted to out-of-frame rearrangements, and those results were checked against IGoR. A later analysis scored TCR-TCR, TCR-HLA and TCR-CMV co-occurrence with hypergeometric tests, applying a repertoire-size bias correction to TCR pairs. To estimate false discovery rates, a later analysis permuted the HLA or CMV assignments 20 times. In a later analysis, co-occurring TCRs were grouped using DBSCAN, with TCRdist sequence similarity added in when clustering inside HLA-allele-positive subsets. Repertoires with fewer than 30,000 or more than 120,000 public chains were left out of co-occurrence clustering, as were a few repertoires with anomalous nucleotide sharing. As stored in TCRdb, this immuneACCESS dataset retains in-frame rearrangements with V and J assigned. A fraction of the clones does not appear; measured against another copy, unresolved V genes explain less than half of the discrepancy, and the remainder lacks a known reason. V and J calls and clone size are as listed in that table; D and trimming were resolved from the DNA. The sample table lists about 59,000 clones, around 89% of them with a count of one. The leading ten clones occupy roughly 1.6% of the sample.

The chain is made from TRBV12-5 and TRBJ1-2, with 9 bases matching TRBD1. Sequencing was performed on PBMCs. This clonotype was sampled from a man younger than 45 in good health and CMV-seropositive. The CDR3 corresponds to CASGNPRDRVNSIGGYTF. The DNA sequence follows: TGTGCTAGTGGTAACCCCCGGGACAGGGTTAATAGCATCGGCGGCTACACCTTC.